This TCR beta chain originates from a study of blood T cell repertoires in COVID-19. Study at large: COVID-19 samples from acute and convalescent phases originated in the United States, Italy and Spain. T cells, B-cell-depleted T cells, or PBMCs provided the cDNA or gDNA that served as material.

Germline assignment: CDR1 MNHNS and CDR2 SASEGT. Trimming left V 0 bases short and J 9 bases short, with 12 bases between. The CDR3 length is 15 residues. In the original analysis: Cell counts per sample came from amplifying reference gene primers. The repertoire was sequenced with immunoSEQ multiplex PCR; TCRdb's copy has only in-frame clones and lacks some. That table is the source of V, J and clone size, and D and trimming were worked out from the DNA. The table lists more than 80,000 clones, 82% of them singletons, with 6% to 7.5% in the top ten. The chain joins TRBV6-1 to TRBJ1-6, with D possibly matching TRBD1 (6 bases). Sequenced material: peripheral blood. The source of this sequence is a man aged 45-65 years with active or convalescent COVID-19. As DNA, the CDR3 is TGTGCCAGCAGTGAAGCTTCCTCAGGGGTTTCACCCCTCCACTTT. It specifies CASSEASSGVSPLHF.